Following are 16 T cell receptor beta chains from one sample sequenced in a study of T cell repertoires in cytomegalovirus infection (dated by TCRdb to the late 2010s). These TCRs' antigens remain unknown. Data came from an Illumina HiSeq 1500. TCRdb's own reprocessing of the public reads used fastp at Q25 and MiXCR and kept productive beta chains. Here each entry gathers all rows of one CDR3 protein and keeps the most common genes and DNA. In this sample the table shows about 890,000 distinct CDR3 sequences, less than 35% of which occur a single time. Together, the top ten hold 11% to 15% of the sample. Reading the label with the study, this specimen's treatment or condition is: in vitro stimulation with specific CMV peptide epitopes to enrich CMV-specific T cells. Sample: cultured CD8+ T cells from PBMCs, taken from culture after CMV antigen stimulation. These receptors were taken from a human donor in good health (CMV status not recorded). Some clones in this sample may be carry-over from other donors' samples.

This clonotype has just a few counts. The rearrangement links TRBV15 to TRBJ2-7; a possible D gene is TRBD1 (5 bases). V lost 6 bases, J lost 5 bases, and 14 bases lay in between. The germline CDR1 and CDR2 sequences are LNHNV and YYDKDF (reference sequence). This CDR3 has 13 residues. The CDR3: CATSAGILDEQYF. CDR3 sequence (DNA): TGTGCCACCAGTGCAGGGATCTTGGACGAGCAGTACTTC. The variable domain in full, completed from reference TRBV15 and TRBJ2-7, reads DAMVIQNPRYQVTQFGKPVTLSCSQTLNHNVMYWYQQKSSQAPKLLFHYYDKDFNNEADTPDNFQSRRPNTSFCFLDIRSPGLGDTAMYLCATSAGILDEQYFGPGTRLTVT.

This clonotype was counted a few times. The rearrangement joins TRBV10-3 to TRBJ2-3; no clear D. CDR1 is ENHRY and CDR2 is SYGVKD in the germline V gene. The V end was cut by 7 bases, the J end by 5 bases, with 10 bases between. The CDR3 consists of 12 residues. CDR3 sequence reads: CAIKIARDTQYF. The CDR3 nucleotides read TGTGCCATCAAGATAGCTAGAGATACGCAGTATTTT.

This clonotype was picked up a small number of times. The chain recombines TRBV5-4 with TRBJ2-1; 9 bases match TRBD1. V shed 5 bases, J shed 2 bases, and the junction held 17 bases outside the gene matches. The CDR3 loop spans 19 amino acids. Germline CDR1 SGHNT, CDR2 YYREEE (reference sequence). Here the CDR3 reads CASSSIILFRDRAYNEQFF. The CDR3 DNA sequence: TGTGCCAGCAGTTCAATAATACTATTCCGGGACAGGGCCTACAATGAGCAGTTCTTC.

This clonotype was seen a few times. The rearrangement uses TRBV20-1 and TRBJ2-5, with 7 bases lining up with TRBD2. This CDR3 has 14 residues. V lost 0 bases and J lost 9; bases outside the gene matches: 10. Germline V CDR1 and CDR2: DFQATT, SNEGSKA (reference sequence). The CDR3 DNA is TGCAGTGCTAGAGATTATCCGGGAGGCCTTGCCCAGTACTTC. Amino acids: CSARDYPGGLAQYF.

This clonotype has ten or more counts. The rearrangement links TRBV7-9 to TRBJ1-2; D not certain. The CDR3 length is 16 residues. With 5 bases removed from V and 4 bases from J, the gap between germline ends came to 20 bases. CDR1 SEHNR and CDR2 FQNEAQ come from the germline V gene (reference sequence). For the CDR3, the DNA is TGTGCCAGCAGCCAGGCCCCCTCCTCAAAGGGCTATGGCTACACCTTC. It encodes CASSQAPSSKGYGYTF.

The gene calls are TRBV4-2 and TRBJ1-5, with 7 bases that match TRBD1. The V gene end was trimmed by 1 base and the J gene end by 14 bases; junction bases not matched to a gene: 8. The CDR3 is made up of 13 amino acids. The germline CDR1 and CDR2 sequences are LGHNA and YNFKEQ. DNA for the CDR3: TGTGCCAGCAGCCAAGGAGAGGGGGCTAAAAAGCATTTT. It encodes CASSQGEGAKKHF.

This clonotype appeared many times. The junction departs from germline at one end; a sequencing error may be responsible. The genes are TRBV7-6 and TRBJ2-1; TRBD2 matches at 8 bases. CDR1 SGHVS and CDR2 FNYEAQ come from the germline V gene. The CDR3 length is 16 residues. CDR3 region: CASNLSPGGGYNEQFF. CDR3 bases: TGTGCCAGCAACTTAAGTCCCGGGGGGGGGTACAATGAGCAGTTCTTC.

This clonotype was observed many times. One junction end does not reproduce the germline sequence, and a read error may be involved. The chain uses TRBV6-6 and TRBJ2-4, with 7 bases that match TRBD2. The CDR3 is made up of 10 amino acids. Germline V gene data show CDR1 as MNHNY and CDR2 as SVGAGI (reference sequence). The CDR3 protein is CASSNGLVNF. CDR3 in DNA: TGTGCCAGCAGCAACGGACTAGTGAACTTC.

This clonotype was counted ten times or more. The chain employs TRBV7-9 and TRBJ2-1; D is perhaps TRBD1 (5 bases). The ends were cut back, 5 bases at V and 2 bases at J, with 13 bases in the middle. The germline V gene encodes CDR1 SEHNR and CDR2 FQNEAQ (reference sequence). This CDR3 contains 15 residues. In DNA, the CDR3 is TGTGCCAGCAGCCTTCAGGGAAGAGCCTACAATGAGCAGTTCTTC. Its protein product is CASSLQGRAYNEQFF.

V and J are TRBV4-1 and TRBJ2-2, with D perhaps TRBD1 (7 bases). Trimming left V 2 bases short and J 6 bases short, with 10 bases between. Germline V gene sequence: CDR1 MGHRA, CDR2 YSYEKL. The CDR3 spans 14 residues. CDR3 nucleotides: TGCGCCAGCAGCCAACAGGGGGGTGCCGGGGAGCTGTTTTTT. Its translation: CASSQQGGAGELFF.

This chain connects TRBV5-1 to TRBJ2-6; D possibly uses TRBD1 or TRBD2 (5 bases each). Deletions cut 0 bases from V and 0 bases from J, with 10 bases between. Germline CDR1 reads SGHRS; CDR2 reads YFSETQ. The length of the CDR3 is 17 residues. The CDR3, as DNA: TGCGCCAGCAGCTTGGAGGGACCCAGCTCTGGGGCCAACGTCCTGACTTTC. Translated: CASSLEGPSSGANVLTF.

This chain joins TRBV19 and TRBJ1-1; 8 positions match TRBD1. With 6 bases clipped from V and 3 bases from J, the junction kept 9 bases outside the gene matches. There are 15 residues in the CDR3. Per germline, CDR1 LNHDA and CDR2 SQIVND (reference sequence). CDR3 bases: TGTGCCAGTAGGGCAATGGGGACAGGAGACACTGAAGCTTTCTTT. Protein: CASRAMGTGDTEAFF.

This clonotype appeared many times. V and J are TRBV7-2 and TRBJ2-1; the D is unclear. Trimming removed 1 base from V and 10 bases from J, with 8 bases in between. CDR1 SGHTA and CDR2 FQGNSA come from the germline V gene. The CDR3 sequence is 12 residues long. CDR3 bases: TGTGCCAGCAGCTTAGGTAGCTACGAGCAGTTCTTC. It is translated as CASSLGSYEQFF.

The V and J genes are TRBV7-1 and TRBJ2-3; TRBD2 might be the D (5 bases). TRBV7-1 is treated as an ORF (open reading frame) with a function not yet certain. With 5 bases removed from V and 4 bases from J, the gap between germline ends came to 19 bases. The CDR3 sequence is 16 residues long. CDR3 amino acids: CASSPSAGAGPDTQYF. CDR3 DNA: TGTGCCAGCAGCCCCAGCGCGGGCGCTGGCCCAGATACGCAGTATTTT.

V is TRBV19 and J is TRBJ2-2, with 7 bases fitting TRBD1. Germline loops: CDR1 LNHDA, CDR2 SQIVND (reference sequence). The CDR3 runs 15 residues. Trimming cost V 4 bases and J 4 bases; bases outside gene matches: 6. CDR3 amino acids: CASSNRQGGTGELFF. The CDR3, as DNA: TGTGCCAGTAGTAACCGACAGGGTGGCACCGGGGAGCTGTTTTTT. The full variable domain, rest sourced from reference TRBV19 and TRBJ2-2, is DGGITQSPKYLFRKEGQNVTLSCEQNLNHDAMYWYRQDPGQGLRLIYYSQIVNDFQKGDIAEGYSVSREKKESFPLTVTSAQKNPTAFYLCASSNRQGGTGELFFGEGSRLTVL.

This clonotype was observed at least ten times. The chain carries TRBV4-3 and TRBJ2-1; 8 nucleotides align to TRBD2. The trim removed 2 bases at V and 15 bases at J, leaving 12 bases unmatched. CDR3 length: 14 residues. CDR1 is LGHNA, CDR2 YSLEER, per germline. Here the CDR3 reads CASSQMSGSGDRFF. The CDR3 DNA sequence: TGCGCCAGCAGCCAAATGAGTGGTAGCGGGGATCGGTTCTTC.